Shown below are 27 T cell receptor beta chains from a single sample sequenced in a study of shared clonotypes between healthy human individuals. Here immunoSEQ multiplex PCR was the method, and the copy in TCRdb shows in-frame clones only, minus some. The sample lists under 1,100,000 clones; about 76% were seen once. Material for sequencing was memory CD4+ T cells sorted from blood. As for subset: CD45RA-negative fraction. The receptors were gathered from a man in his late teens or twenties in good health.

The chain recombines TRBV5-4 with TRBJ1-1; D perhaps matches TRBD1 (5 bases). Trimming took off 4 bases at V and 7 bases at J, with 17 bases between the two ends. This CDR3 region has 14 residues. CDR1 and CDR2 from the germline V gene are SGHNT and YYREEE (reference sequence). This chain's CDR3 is CASSGTGGRNEAFF. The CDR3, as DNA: TGTGCCAGCAGCGGGACCGGGGGACGAAATGAAGCTTTCTTT.

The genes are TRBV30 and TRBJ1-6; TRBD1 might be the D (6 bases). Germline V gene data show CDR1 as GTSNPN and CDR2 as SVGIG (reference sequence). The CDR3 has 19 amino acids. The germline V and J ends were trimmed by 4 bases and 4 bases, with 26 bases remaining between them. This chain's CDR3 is CAWMVGGLLPTPYNSPLHF. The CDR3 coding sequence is TGTGCCTGGATGGTGGGGGGGCTCCTCCCGACTCCTTATAATTCACCCCTCCACTTT.

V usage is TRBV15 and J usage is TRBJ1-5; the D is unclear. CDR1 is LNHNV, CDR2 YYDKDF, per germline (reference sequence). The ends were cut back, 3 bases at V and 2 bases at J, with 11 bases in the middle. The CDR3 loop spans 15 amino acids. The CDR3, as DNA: TGTGCCACCAGCAGGCCCGTCGGTGGCAATCAGCCCCAGCATTTT. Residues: CATSRPVGGNQPQHF.

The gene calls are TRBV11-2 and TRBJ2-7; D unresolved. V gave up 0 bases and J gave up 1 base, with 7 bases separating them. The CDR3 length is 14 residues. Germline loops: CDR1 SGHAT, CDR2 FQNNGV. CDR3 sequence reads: CASSLDMGSYEQYF. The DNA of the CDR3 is TGTGCCAGCAGCTTAGATATGGGGTCCTACGAGCAGTACTTC.

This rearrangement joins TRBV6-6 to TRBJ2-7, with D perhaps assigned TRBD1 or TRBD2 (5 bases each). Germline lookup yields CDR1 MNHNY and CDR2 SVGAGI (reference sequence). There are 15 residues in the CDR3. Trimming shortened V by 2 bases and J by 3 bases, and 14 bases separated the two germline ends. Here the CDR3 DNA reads TGTGCCAGCAGTTACACGACGGGACGTGACTACGAGCAGTACTTC. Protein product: CASSYTTGRDYEQYF.

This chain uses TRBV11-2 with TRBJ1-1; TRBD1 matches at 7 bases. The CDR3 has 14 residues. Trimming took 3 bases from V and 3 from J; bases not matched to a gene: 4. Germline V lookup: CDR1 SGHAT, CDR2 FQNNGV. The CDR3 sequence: CASSLGQIYTEAFF. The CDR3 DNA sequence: TGTGCCAGCAGCTTGGGACAGATCTACACTGAAGCTTTCTTT. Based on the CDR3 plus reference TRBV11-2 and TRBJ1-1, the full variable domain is EAGVAQSPRYKIIEKRQSVAFWCNPISGHATLYWYQQILGQGPKLLIQFQNNGVVDDSQLPKDRFSAERLKGVDSTLKIQPAKLEDSAVYLCASSLGQIYTEAFFGQGTRLTVV.

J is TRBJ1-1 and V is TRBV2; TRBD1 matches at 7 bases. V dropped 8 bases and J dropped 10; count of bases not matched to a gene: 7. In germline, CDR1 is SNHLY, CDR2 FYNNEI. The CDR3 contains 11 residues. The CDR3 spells CASLRGNRAFF. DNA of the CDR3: TGTGCCAGCCTCAGGGGGAATCGAGCTTTCTTT.

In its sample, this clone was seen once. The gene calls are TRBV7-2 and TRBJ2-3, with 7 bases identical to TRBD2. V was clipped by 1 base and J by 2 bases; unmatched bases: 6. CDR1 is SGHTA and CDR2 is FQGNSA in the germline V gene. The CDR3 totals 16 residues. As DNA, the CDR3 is TGTGCCAGCAGCTTAGGTTGGGACTACAACACAGATACGCAGTATTTT. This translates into CASSLGWDYNTDTQYF. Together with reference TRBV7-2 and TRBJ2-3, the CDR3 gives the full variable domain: GAGVSQSPSNKVTEKGKDVELRCDPISGHTALYWYRQSLGQGLEFLIYFQGNSAPDKSGLPSDRFSAERTGGSVSTLTIQRTQQEDSAVYLCASSLGWDYNTDTQYFGPGTRLTVL.

CDR3 in amino acids: CASSYPIRQDDQPQHF. In DNA, the CDR3 is TGTGCCAGCAGTTACCCTATTAGACAGGACGATCAGCCCCAGCATTTT. The chain recombines TRBV6-6 with TRBJ1-5, with a tentative D call TRBD1 (6 bases). Germline V gene lookup returns CDR1 MNHNY and CDR2 SVGAGI (reference sequence). V lost 2 bases and J 5 bases, leaving 16 bases between the germline ends. The CDR3 totals 16 residues.

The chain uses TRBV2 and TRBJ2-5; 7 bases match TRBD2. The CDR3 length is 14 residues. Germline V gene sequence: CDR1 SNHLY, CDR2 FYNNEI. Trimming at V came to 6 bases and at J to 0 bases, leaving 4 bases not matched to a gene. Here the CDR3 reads CASSVGGNQETQYF. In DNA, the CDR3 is TGTGCCAGCAGCGTGGGAGGGAACCAAGAGACCCAGTACTTC.

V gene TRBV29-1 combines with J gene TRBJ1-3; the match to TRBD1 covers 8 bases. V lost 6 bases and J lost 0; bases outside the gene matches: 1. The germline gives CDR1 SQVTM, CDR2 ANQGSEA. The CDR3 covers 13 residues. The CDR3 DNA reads TGCAGCGTACAGGGGGTCTCTGGAAACACCATATATTTT. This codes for CSVQGVSGNTIYF.

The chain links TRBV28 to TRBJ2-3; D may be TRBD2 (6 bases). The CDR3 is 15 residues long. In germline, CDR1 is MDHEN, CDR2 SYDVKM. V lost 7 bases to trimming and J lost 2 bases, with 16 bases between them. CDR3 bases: TGTGCCAGCACCACGGGGACTCGAAACACAGATACGCAGTATTTT. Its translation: CASTTGTRNTDTQYF.

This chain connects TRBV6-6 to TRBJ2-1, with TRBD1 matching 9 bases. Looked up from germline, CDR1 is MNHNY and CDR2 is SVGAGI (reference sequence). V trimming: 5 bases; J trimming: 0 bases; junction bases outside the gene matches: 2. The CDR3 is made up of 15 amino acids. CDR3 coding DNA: TGTGCCAGCAGTGTGACAGGGGGCTCCTACAATGAGCAGTTCTTC. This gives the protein CASSVTGGSYNEQFF.

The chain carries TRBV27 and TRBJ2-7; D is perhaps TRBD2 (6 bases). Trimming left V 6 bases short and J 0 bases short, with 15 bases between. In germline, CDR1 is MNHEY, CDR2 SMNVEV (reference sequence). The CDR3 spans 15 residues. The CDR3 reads CASREEGGNSYEQYF. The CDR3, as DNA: TGTGCCAGCAGAGAGGAAGGCGGGAACTCCTACGAGCAGTACTTC.

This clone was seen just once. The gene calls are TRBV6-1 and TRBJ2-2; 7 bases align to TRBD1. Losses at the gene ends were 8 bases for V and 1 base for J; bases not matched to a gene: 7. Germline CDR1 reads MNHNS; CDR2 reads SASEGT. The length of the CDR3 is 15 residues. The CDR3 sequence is CASRRTGLNTGELFF. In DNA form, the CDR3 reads TGTGCCAGCCGCCGGACAGGTTTGAACACCGGGGAGCTGTTTTTT.

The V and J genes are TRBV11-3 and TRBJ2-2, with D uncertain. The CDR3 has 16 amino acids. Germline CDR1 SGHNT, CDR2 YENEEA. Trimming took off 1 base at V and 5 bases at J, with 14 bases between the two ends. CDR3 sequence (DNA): TGTGCCAGCAGCTTAGGTGTGACCGGGTCGACCGGGGAGCTGTTTTTT. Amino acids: CASSLGVTGSTGELFF.

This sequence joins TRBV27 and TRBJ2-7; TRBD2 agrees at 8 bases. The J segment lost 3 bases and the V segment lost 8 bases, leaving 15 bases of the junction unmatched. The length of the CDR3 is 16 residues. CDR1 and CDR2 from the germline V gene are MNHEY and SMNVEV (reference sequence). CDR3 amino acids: CASCSSFAGGHYEQYF. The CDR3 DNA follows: TGTGCCAGCTGTAGCTCCTTCGCGGGGGGACACTACGAGCAGTACTTC.

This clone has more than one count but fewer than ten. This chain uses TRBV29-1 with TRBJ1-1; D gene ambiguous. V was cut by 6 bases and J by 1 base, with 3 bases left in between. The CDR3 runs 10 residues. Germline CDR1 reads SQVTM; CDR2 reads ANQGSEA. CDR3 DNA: TGCAGCGTCACGAACACTGAAGCTTTCTTT. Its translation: CSVTNTEAFF.

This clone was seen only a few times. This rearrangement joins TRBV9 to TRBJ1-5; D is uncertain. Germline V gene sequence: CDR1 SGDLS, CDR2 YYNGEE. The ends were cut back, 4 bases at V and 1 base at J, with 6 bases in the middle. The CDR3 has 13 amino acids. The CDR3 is CASSPTSNQPQHF. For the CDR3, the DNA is TGTGCCAGCAGCCCCACCAGCAATCAGCCCCAGCATTTT.

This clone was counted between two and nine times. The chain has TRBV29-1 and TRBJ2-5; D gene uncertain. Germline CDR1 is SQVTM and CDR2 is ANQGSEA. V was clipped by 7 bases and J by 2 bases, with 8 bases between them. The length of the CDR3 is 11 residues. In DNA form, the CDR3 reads TGCAGCGCGAGTGAACAAGAGACCCAGTACTTC. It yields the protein CSASEQETQYF.

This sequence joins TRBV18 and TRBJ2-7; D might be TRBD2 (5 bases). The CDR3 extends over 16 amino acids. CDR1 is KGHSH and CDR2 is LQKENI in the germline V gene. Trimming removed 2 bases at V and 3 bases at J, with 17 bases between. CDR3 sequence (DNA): TGTGCCAGCTCACCAGGCGGACTCCTCGGCATCTACGAGCAGTACTTC. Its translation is CASSPGGLLGIYEQYF. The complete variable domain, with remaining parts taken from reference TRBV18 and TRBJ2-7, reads NAGVMQNPRHLVRRRGQEARLRCSPMKGHSHVYWYRQLPEEGLKFMVYLQKENIIDESGMPKERFSAEFPKEGPSILRIQQVVRGDSAAYFCASSPGGLLGIYEQYFGPGTRLTVT.

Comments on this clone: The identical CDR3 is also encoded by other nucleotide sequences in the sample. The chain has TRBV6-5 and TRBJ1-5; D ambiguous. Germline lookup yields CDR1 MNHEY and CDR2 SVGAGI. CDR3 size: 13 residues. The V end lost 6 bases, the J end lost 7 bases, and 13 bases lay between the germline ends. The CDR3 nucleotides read TGTGCCAGCAGCACTTCGGAATCCCAGCCCCAGCATTTT. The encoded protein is CASSTSESQPQHF.

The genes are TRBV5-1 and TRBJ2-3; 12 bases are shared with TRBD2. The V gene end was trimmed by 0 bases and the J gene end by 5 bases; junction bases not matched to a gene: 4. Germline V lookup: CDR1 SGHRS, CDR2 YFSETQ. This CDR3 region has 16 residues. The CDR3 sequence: CASSLEPSGGVDTQYF. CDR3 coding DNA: TGCGCCAGCAGCTTGGAGCCTAGCGGGGGGGTAGATACGCAGTATTTT.

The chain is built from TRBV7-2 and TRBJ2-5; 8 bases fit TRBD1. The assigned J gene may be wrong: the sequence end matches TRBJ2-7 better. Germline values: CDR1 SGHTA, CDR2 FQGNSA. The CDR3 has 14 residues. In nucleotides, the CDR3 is TGTGCCAGCAGCCCCAGACAGGGGCTTAACGAGCAGTACTTC. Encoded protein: CASSPRQGLNEQYF.

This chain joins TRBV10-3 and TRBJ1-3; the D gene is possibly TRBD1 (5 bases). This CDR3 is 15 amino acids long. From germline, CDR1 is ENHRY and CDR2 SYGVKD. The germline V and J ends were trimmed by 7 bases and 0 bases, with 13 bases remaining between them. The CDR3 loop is CAINPRGDSGNTIYF. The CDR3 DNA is TGTGCCATCAACCCTCGAGGGGACTCTGGAAACACCATATATTTT.

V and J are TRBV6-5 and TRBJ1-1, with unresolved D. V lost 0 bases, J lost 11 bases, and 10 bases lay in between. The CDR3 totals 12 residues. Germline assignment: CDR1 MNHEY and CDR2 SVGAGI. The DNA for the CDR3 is TGTGCCAGCAGTTACTCGAAGGGCACGGCTTTCTTT. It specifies CASSYSKGTAFF.

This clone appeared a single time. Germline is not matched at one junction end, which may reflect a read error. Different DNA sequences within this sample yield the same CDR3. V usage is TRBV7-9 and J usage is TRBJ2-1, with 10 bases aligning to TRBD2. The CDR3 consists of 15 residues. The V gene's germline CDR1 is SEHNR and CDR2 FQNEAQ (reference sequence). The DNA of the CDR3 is TGTGCCAGCAGCATAGCGGGGGGCCGATACAATGAGCAGTTCTTC. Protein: CASSIAGGRYNEQFF.